This T cell receptor (beta chain) is from a study of cytomegalovirus exposure and HLA in healthy donors (dated by TCRdb to about 2017). Background on the whole study: In an earlier analysis of some 550 of the donors, under 300 Gb of sequence data and some 120 million unique TCR beta sequences from 150 million to 200 million T cells were reported. Roughly 300 gigabases of sequencing data and approximately 85 million unique TCR sequences were included in an early release covering around 600 HLA-typed donors. Among the roughly 410 genotyped donors, approximately 82% belonged to the genetic ancestry cluster associated with self-reported Caucasian donors. The study aimed to test whether signatures of past pathogen exposure could be identified by cataloging public T cell receptors. The study profiled the T cell repertoires of 500 to 800 subjects by immunosequencing and related them to cytomegalovirus serostatus. A separate validation cohort of 100 to 150 different subjects was used in addition to the approximately 700-subject first cohort. To predict cytomegalovirus infection status, the study combined high-throughput TCR immunosequencing, statistical association of individual TCRs with disease status, and machine learning. A later analysis re-examined previously published TCR beta repertoires from 500 to 700 donors and added high-resolution HLA genotyping to investigate patterns of TCR occurrence. The later analysis used no new phenotypic data to find candidate immune exposures, relying instead on TCR beta sequences and their occurrence across donors. In an earlier analysis of a few hundred of the donors, high-throughput TCR beta sequencing was used to judge whether each TCR beta V gene segment behaved as functional or pseudogenic. Alongside the repertoire data, information on donor age, sex, ethnicity and CMV serostatus was compiled. In a later genetic analysis, genome-wide SNP genotypes for about 65% of the 666 donors were used, and that subset was treated as a discovery cohort. All discovery cohort repertoires had been generated using a single sequencing platform. Both class I and class II loci were covered by HLA typing, at four-digit resolution. Typing coverage varied by locus: roughly 629-630 donors for A, B, C, DRB1 and DQB1; more than 500 for DQA1; nearly 610 for DPA1; 450 to 480 for DPB1. Five DR-DQ haplotypes were treated as single units for association and clustering because of strong linkage in the cohort. Among some 400 genotyped donors of the cohort, an average of approximately 240,000 unique TCR beta nucleotide sequences were sequenced per donor, roughly a sixth of them non-productive.

The cohort comprised around 690 healthy bone marrow donors. At the time of sampling, all cohort members were nominally healthy, though unrecorded immune exposures were likely present. The donor was CMV seronegative and belonged to the group of approximately 320 seronegative cohort members. A peripheral blood sample was provided by each donor, and peripheral blood mononuclear cells were used for TCR beta sequencing. The Qiagen DNeasy Blood Extraction Kit was used to extract genomic DNA from the blood cell samples. Study-wide conclusions, independent of this receptor: Because counts were too low, roughly 16 rarely observed V segments, including chromosome 9 orphons, were excluded from the earlier analysis of roughly 580 of the donors. In vitro tests confirmed that a few of the cytomegalovirus-associated TCR beta chains recognize cytomegalovirus antigens. A later analysis reported that several top co-occurrence clusters appeared linked to parvovirus B19, influenza, CMV and Epstein-Barr virus. In a later analysis, HLA-associated TCR beta chains showed more clonal expansion and lower generation probabilities than non-associated chains that were equally common. Sequencing depth was assumed to be roughly uniform across donors in the presence/absence analyses, though that assumption may not hold. Most CMV-associated TCR beta chains appeared to be HLA-restricted in a later analysis, and the HLA associations seemed to be driven largely by CMV exposure. A later analysis associated some 17,000 TCR beta sequences with specific HLA alleles at a false discovery rate of 0.05. Because the 87-base-pair reads could not distinguish some IMGT-functional V segments, including TRBV6-2 and TRBV6-3, those segments were excluded. Because some donors lacked HLA typing at each locus, the association tests relied only on the typed subset. Assigning TCR associations to individual alleles was difficult when HLA alleles, especially DR and DQ, strongly co-occurred. A further reported finding was that TCR beta sequences accurately predicted the HLA-A and HLA-B alleles for most subjects in the first cohort. The classifier was reported to diagnose cytomegalovirus status with high specificity and sensitivity in both the original cohort and the validation cohort. In a later genetic analysis, fewer N-insertions in productive TCRs were reported among donors in an Asian-associated ancestry cluster than the 666-donor mean. An association between a missense DCLRE1C variant and V-gene and J-gene trimming of TCR beta chains was found in a later genetic analysis and replicated in an independent cohort. Most TCR sequences were observed very rarely across donors, whereas some public TCRs were present in many individuals. Linkage disequilibrium might explain the correlated functional status among segregating V segments, but an unknown experimental factor could not be excluded. The study gave a list of 150 to 200 TCR beta chains associated with cytomegalovirus. In this cohort, only TCR beta chains were sequenced, and detectable features were limited by the absence of alpha or paired-chain data. The sequencing pipeline was judged likely to have produced a cluster of highly shared sequence variants as a technical artifact. In an earlier analysis of 587 of the donors, most TCR beta V segments appeared in productive rearrangements about 87% or about 30% of the time, broadly matching IMGT annotations. For the cohort, immune exposure information was limited to CMV serostatus. The authors suggested that the approach could potentially be extended to other disease states and immunological phenotypes. In a later analysis, TCR association rates were found to vary across HLA loci, with the most associated TCRs seen for DRB1 alleles and the fewest for HLA-C alleles.

Regarding this clone: Which antigen it targets is not known. Per-base qualities were not stored, and no clone one base away is much larger.

Spanning cysteine to phenylalanine, the CDR3 consists of 15 amino acids. Only the CDR3 portion is preserved as DNA: 45 bases, with reading frame beginning at the first base. V gives up 8 bases and J gives up 2 bases, and the segment between their germline ends measures 16 bases. The CDR1 and CDR2 encoded by the germline V gene (reference sequence) are LNHDA and SQIVND. Libraries were built with the immunoSEQ multiplex PCR assay. For the multiplex PCR, a mixture combining 60 forward primers for TCR Vbeta segments and 13 reverse primers for TCR Jbeta segments was used. Amplification of the CDR3 region of rearranged TCR beta genes was performed with a multiplex PCR assay on genomic DNA. Amplified TCR beta libraries were sequenced as 87-base-pair reads on the Illumina HiSeq System. As for the original processing: A later analysis counted approximately 74 million unique TCR beta chains across the 700 or so repertoires, and roughly 9.9 million of these chains were shared by at least two donors. Raw reads were error-corrected and collapsed into unique sequences with a nearest-neighbor algorithm that merged closely related sequences to remove PCR and sequencing errors. Alignment of CDR3 sequences to IMGT reference sequences was used to assign V, D and J gene segments. For a sequence to be retained, a match of at least six nucleotides to both a V gene segment and a J gene segment was required. Rearrangements were classified as productive when the CDR3 lacked stop codons and remained in frame with V and J, and all other rearrangements were classified as non-productive. CDR3 was defined by IMGT convention, running from the second conserved V-encoded cysteine to the conserved J-encoded phenylalanine. Sequences without an unambiguous match to a single V gene segment were excluded from the earlier analysis of about 600 of the donors. In an earlier analysis of more than 500 of the donors, a V segment was called functional when productive rearrangements were above 56.7%, and segregating when the standard deviation between donors exceeded 5%. A statistical classification framework was built for diagnosing cytomegalovirus status from the catalog of TCR beta chain sequences. In a later analysis, TCR nucleotide sequences were compared against IMGT/GENE-DB human TR gene sequences so that V and J genes could be assigned. Using the TCRdist pipeline, a later analysis assigned CDR3 sequences along with most-parsimonious VDJ recombination scenarios. A later analysis defined each TCR beta chain by its CDR3 amino acid sequence plus V-gene family, and excluded reads lacking a unique V-gene family. A later analysis removed over 500 highly shared, low-generation-probability nucleotide sequences to deal with suspected cross-contamination and a sequencing artifact. In a later analysis, a clonal expansion index was calculated for each public chain from normalized within-repertoire ranks of inferred template counts. A later analysis computed generation probabilities with a VDJ recombination model fitted to out-of-frame rearrangements, and checked the results against IGoR. Hypergeometric tests were used in a later analysis to score TCR-TCR, TCR-HLA and TCR-CMV co-occurrence, with a repertoire-size bias correction applied to the TCR pairs. False discovery rates were estimated in a later analysis by permuting HLA or CMV assignments 20 times. A later analysis grouped co-occurring TCRs with DBSCAN, adding TCRdist sequence similarity when clustering within HLA-allele-positive subsets. Repertoires with fewer than 30,000 or more than 120,000 public chains were left out of co-occurrence clustering, as were roughly five repertoires with anomalous nucleotide sharing. Entries here come from immuneACCESS through TCRdb and include only in-frame sequences with V and J called. Some clones fail to appear in such tables; in the studies checked, an unresolved V gene covers under half of the shortfall, and the cause of the remainder is unknown. D and trimming were read from the DNA, whereas the V and J calls and clone size are those reported in that table. The sample table lists around 130,000 clones, about 86% of them with a count of one. The ten largest clones represent around 0.7% of the sample.

This TCR was recovered from a man between 18 and 35 years old in good health and CMV-seronegative. Sequencing input: PBMCs. The V and J genes are TRBV19 and TRBJ1-5, with the D segment identity uncertain. CDR3 region: CASRQNPKGNQPQHF. The sequence in DNA is TGTGCCAGTCGTCAGAACCCGAAAGGCAATCAGCCCCAGCATTTT.